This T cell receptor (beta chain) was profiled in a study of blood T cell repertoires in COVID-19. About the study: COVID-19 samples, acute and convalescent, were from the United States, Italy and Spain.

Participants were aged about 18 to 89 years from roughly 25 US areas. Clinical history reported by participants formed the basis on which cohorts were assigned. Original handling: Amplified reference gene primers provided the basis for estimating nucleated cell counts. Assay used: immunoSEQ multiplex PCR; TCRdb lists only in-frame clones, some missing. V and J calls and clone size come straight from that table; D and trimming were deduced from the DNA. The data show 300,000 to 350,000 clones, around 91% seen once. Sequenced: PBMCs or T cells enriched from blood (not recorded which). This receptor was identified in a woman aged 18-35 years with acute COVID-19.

The CDR3 is CAISESTGEQYF. In DNA, the CDR3 is TGTGCCATCAGTGAGTCTACGGGGGAGCAGTACTTC. This chain links TRBV10-3 with TRBJ2-7; possibly TRBD2 for D (5 bases). CDR3 size: 12 residues. Looked up from germline, CDR1 is ENHRY and CDR2 is SYGVKD. Trimming removed 0 bases at V and 7 bases at J, with 7 bases between.